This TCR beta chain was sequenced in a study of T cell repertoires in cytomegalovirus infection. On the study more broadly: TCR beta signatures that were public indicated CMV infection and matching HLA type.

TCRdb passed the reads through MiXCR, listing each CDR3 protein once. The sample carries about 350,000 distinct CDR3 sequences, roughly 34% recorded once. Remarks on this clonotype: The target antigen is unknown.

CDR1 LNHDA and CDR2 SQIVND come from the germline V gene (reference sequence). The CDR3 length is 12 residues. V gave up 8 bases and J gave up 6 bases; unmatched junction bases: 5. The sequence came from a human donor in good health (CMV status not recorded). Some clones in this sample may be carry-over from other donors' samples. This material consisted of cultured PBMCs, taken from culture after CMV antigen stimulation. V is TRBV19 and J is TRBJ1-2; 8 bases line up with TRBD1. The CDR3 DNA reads TGTGCCAGTTCCAGACAGGGGCATGGCTACACCTTC. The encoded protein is CASSRQGHGYTF.